This T cell receptor (beta chain) is from a study of CD8 T cells in Susac syndrome. Random hexamers were used to reverse transcribe an amount of roughly 0.45 to 1 ug RNA. TCRdb passed the immunoSEQ multiplex PCR reads through MiXCR, listing each CDR3 protein once. The data hold 190,000 or so distinct CDR3 sequences, with approximately 95% observed a single time. Sequenced sample: CD4+ T cells from PBMCs. This TCR came from a human donor with multiple sclerosis.

CDR3 region: CSAPEGAGTDTQYF. Here the CDR3 DNA reads TGCAGTGCTCCTGAGGGGGCAGGCACAGATACGCAGTATTTT. The chain employs TRBV20-1 and TRBJ2-3; 7 bases agree with TRBD1. The CDR3 sequence is 14 residues long. Germline V gene lookup returns CDR1 DFQATT and CDR2 SNEGSKA (reference sequence). V was clipped by 5 bases and J by 1 base; unmatched bases: 6.